The present TCR beta chain was sequenced within a study of blood T cell repertoires in COVID-19. Study overall: Acute and convalescent COVID-19 specimens originated in the United States, Italy and Spain. T cells, B-cell-depleted T cells, or PBMCs supplied cDNA or gDNA.

Original processing methods: Estimation of nucleated cell counts was performed using reference gene primer amplification. Sequencing used immunoSEQ multiplex PCR; TCRdb keeps in-frame clones, though not all of them. The V and J calls and clone size come from that table; D and trimming were worked out from the DNA. Here the sample spans 130,000 or so clones, 85% to 90% being singletons. Sequenced material: peripheral blood. The clonotype comes from a man aged 50 or older with active COVID-19.

As DNA, the CDR3 is TGTGCCAGCAGCGAGGACAGGGGAGGAAACACCATATATTTT. It specifies CASSEDRGGNTIYF. The rearrangement joins TRBV7-2 to TRBJ1-3, with 9 bases matching TRBD1. CDR3 length equals 14 residues. The J segment lost 4 bases and the V segment lost 5 bases, leaving 3 bases of the junction unmatched. Looked up from germline, CDR1 is SGHTA and CDR2 is FQGNSA.